Shown below are 9 T cell receptor beta chains from a single sample sequenced in a study of blood T cells in healthy people across ages. Next came a second PCR, run for about 6 to 12 cycles, which used a sample-barcoded 5' primer along with a J-beta primer mix. TCRdb processed the 5' RACE reads anew with MiXCR; each CDR3 protein has one entry. The repertoire consists of around 870,000 distinct CDR3 sequences, with around 26% occurring once and the leading ten covering 17%. Sequencing input: blood. These receptors all stem from an elderly woman in good health.

For this clonotype: At one boundary the junction diverges from the germline segment, which might be a read error. V is TRBV12-5 and J is TRBJ2-5, with a possible D match to TRBD1 (6 bases). From germline, CDR1 is LGHNT and CDR2 FRNRAP. The CDR3 is 17 residues long. CDR3 loop: CANGFHPGTLFKETQYF. As DNA, the CDR3 is TGTGCTAATGGTTTCCACCCCGGGACACTCTTCAAAGAGACCCAGTACTTC.

The V gene is TRBV20-1, the J gene TRBJ2-7; 9 bases agree with TRBD2. The CDR3 consists of 15 residues. V lost 0 bases and J lost 3; bases outside the gene matches: 6. CDR1 is DFQATT and CDR2 is SNEGSKA in the germline V gene (reference sequence). In nucleotides, the CDR3 is TGCAGTGCTAGAGATATCGCTAGCGGGATCTACGAGCAGTACTTC. As protein: CSARDIASGIYEQYF.

Only a few counts were recorded for this clonotype. A read error may account for a junction end that differs from germline. The chain links TRBV18 to TRBJ2-7; possible D gene TRBD2, 6 bases. CDR1 KGHSH and CDR2 LQKENI come from the germline V gene. CDR3 length equals 16 residues. Here the CDR3 DNA reads TGTGTCAGCTCACCCCAAGGGGAGGCTTTGCGTAATGAGCAGTACTTC. It encodes CVSSPQGEALRNEQYF.

Many counts were recorded for this clonotype. The rearrangement uses TRBV21-1 and TRBJ1-4; the DNA was not used to check the table's D call, TRBD1. TRBV21-1 is marked as a pseudogene. CDR3 length equals 17 residues. In DNA form, the CDR3 reads TGTGCCAGCAGCCTCCGGACAGGGATCGCAACTAATGAAAAACTGTTTTTT. Its translation: CASSLRTGIATNEKLFF.

Details on this clonotype: At one of its ends the junction is not consistent with the germline gene, which may arise from a read error. The chain's CDR3 is CASRPQSSCNEQFF. The CDR3 DNA sequence: TGTGCCAGTAGACCCCAGAGCTCCTGCAATGAGCAGTTCTTC. The rearrangement joins TRBV19 to TRBJ2-1; D gene uncertain. CDR3 length: 14 amino acids. Germline CDR1 reads LNHDA; CDR2 reads SQIVND (reference sequence).

This clonotype was found a few times. This chain uses TRBV10-1 with TRBJ2-5, with 11 bases that match TRBD2. Per the germline V gene, CDR1 is WNHNN and CDR2 is SYGVQD (reference sequence). CDR3 length: 19 amino acids. Germline trimming cut 0 bases from V and 11 bases from J; bases unmatched to any gene: 20. The CDR3 DNA reads TGCGCCAGCAGTGAGTCTCAGCTAGCGGGGGGCCTTAGATACAATGAGCAGTACTTC. This encodes CASSESQLAGGLRYNEQYF.

This chain uses TRBV6-2 or TRBV6-3 with TRBJ2-2, with D tentatively TRBD1 or TRBD2 (6 bases each). CDR1 and CDR2 from the germline V gene are MNHEY and SVGEGT. This CDR3 comprises 16 residues. V lost 5 bases, J lost 1 base, and 14 bases lay in between. The CDR3 DNA sequence: TGTGCCAGCAGTCACGGGGGACAACAGAACACCGGGGAGCTGTTTTTT. It codes for CASSHGGQQNTGELFF.

In this sample, this clonotype turned up many times. The V call is TRBV9, the J call TRBJ1-1; no firm D call. The CDR3 contains 14 residues. Germline V lookup: CDR1 SGDLS, CDR2 YYNGEE. V was pared by 0 bases and J by 1 base, with 7 bases between. CDR3 bases: TGTGCCAGCAGCGTAGGATCCGGGAACACTGAAGCTTTCTTT. As protein: CASSVGSGNTEAFF. Full variable domain (missing parts from reference TRBV9 and TRBJ1-1): DSGVTQTPKHLITATGQRVTLRCSPRSGDLSVYWYQQSLDQGLQFLIQYYNGEERAKGNILERFSAQQFPDLHSELNLSSLELGDSALYFCASSVGSGNTEAFFGQGTRLTVV.

This clonotype has at least ten counts. This CDR3 is CASRTSGGRYEQFF. CDR3 bases: TGTGCCAGCAGGACTAGCGGGGGGAGGTATGAGCAGTTCTTC. The V call is TRBV7-2, the J call TRBJ2-1; TRBD2 matches at 13 bases. The V and J ends lost 6 bases and 8 bases, in that order; junction bases with no gene match: 4. The CDR3 runs to 14 residues. Per germline, CDR1 SGHTA and CDR2 FQGNSA.